This TCR beta chain derives from a study of CXCR3-negative and CXCR3-positive naive CD8 T cells (dated by TCRdb to about 2019). About the study as a whole: In total, about 150 million TRB reads were obtained, which works out to roughly 1.5 +/- 0.3 million reads per library. Data from around ten donors, pooled across two independent experiments, went into the diversity and physicochemical repertoire analyses. For the TRBV-TRBJ cluster analysis, the naive subsets came from a handful of donors, while the memory cells came from 3 donors. Points the paper makes about the study in general: Comparably high repertoire diversity was found in both naive subsets, whereas much lower repertoire diversity was found in memory CD8+ T cells. Freshly isolated PBMCs were used for most assays because CXCR3 expression partially decreased after cryopreservation. Because surface CD5, which is linked to self-reactivity in mice, was comparable between the naive subsets, TCR interaction strength was also inferred from the physicochemical properties of TRB CDR3s. Naive CXCR3-negative and CXCR3-positive cells from the same donor showed similar TRBV-TRBJ usage, whereas memory cells showed distinct patterns.

For this clonotype: Its recognized antigen is unknown.

CDR1 and CDR2 were assigned from the germline V gene (reference sequence) as DFQATT and SNEGSKA. Its CDR3 holds 14 amino acids, cysteine through phenylalanine. No DNA sequence was recorded. The data were produced on a NextSeq 550. The Human TCR Profiling Kit (MiLaboratory) was used to prepare UMI-labeled 5' RACE TRB cDNA libraries. The full amount of extracted RNA was used for cDNA synthesis, and the full amount of resulting cDNA was used for PCR amplification. Libraries were prepared in parallel with an identical number of PCR cycles. The published analysis was carried out like this. MIGEC and MiXCR extracted about 50,000 +/- 9,200 unique UMI-labeled TRB cDNA molecules per library, requiring at least two reads per UMI. An average of roughly 40,000 +/- 10,000 functional in-frame TRB CDR3 nucleotide clonotypes without stop codons was found per library. After downsampling to 5000 UMI-labeled TRB molecules per sample, diversity metrics, including normalized Shannon-Wiener and Chao1, were computed in VDJtools. Clonotype-size-weighted physicochemical properties of the central five CDR3 residues (interaction energy, strength, volume and Kidera factor 4) were computed in VDJtools. Following reprocessing of the reads by TCRdb, the data hold one row per CDR3 protein sequence and no DNA is available. TCRdb's processing, not the authors' own work, is the source of the V and J calls. The sample's clone listing holds approximately 41,000 distinct CDR3 sequences. More than 12% of the sample is in the top ten clones.

For each CD8+ T cell subset, flow sorting was done in triplicate, and roughly 320,000 cells per subset went directly into RLT lysis buffer. Standard density gradient centrifugation was used to isolate peripheral blood mononuclear cells from buffy coats. Total RNA was extracted from sorted cells using an RNeasy Mini Kit. The receptor's source is a human donor in good health. Some clones in this sample may be carry-over from other donors' samples. The sequencing input was memory CD8+ T cells from blood. The meaning of the sample's cell subset or site label: conventional CD8+ memory T cells (TMEM), sorted as controls. The rearranged segments are TRBV20-1 and TRBJ1-1; the D gene TCRdb calls, TRBD1, cannot be checked with no DNA. For the CDR3, the sequence is CSPRSGELLTEAFF.